This T cell receptor (beta chain) appears in the sequencing data of a study of a mutant IDH1 vaccine in newly diagnosed glioma. In the study overall: Vaccination began 4-6 weeks post radiotherapy alone, or with temozolomide cycles. Patients previously underwent radiotherapy, temozolomide, or both, and most underwent both. Study-level results: Immune responses induced by vaccination arose in approximately 93% of the patients.

CDR1 SGHNT and CDR2 YYREEE come from the germline V gene (reference sequence). The J segment lost 3 bases and the V segment lost 4 bases, leaving 5 bases of the junction unmatched. The CDR3 totals 15 residues. Generated by immunoSEQ multiplex PCR, the TCRdb table keeps only in-frame clones and is missing some. The table has about 120,000 clones, roughly nine tenths seen once. Time point noted: week 11, during vaccination. All doses held 300 ug of mutant IDH1 20-mer peptide, with topical imiquimod. This clone was counted only a few times. Its antigen is unidentified. The sample in question was PBMCs, obtained from a glioma patient whose treatment included an IDH1 peptide vaccine. This receptor was identified in a woman in her forties or fifties with glioma. The genes are TRBV5-4 and TRBJ1-4; 8 bases agree with TRBD1. The chain's CDR3 is CASSRQGQANEKLFF. CDR3 sequence (DNA): TGTGCCAGCAGCCGACAGGGGCAGGCTAATGAAAAACTGTTTTTT.